Following are 32 T cell receptor beta chains from one sample sequenced in a study of OX40 agonist ivuxolimab in advanced cancers. Receptor amplification or capture employed the immunoSEQ multiplex PCR assay. TCRdb provides this immuneACCESS table in a form limited to in-frame rearrangements. Some clones are lacking; in checked studies, under half of them reflect an unresolved V gene, and why the rest are absent is not known. Recorded for this sample are fewer than 25,000 clones; roughly 88% of them occurred a single time. 30% to 35% of the sample rests with the top ten. The specimen comprised CD4+ or CD8+ T cells sorted from blood, sampled in a trial of the OX40 agonist ivuxolimab. These receptors all stem from an adult with an advanced solid tumor such as melanoma, head and neck, liver or kidney cancer.

The genes are TRBV29-1 and TRBJ2-2; unclear D gene. V lost 2 bases and J lost 1, with 5 bases in between. This CDR3 spans 13 amino acids. The V gene's germline CDR1 is SQVTM and CDR2 ANQGSEA. CDR3 DNA: TGCAGCGTTGAAAGTGAGAACACCGGGGAGCTGTTTTTT. Its protein product is CSVESENTGELFF.

The chain carries TRBV4-3 and TRBJ2-2; D remains ambiguous. Germline V CDR1 and CDR2: LGHNA, YSLEER. This CDR3 comprises 17 residues. V was clipped by 3 bases and J by 1 base, with 15 bases between them. CDR3 coding DNA: TGCGCCAGCAGCCATTCTCAGGCAGACTTGAACACCGGGGAGCTGTTTTTT. Translated, it gives CASSHSQADLNTGELFF.

This chain connects TRBV19 to TRBJ2-5; 9 bases agree with TRBD1. After removal of 8 bases from V and 7 bases from J, the junction contained 14 bases not matched to a gene. Germline V gene lookup returns CDR1 LNHDA and CDR2 SQIVND (reference sequence). The CDR3 totals 15 residues. The CDR3 reads CASSRGTGTPRTQYF. The CDR3 region has the DNA TGTGCCAGTTCCAGAGGGACAGGGACCCCTCGGACCCAGTACTTC.

The V call is TRBV27, the J call TRBJ2-3; D call uncertain. CDR3 size: 15 residues. Trimming pared 0 bases from V and 5 bases from J, leaving 12 bases between. Germline CDR1 MNHEY, CDR2 SMNVEV (reference sequence). For the CDR3, the DNA is TGTGCCAGCAGTTTATCCCGAGCGCCCGGAGATACGCAGTATTTT. Protein sequence: CASSLSRAPGDTQYF.

This clone was counted a single time. The rearrangement joins TRBV2 to TRBJ2-5; 7 positions match TRBD2. The trim removed 4 bases at V and 5 bases at J, leaving 4 bases unmatched. CDR3 size: 13 residues. Germline-derived CDR1 and CDR2 are SNHLY and FYNNEI. The CDR3 reads CASSASGGETQYF. CDR3 bases: TGTGCCAGCAGTGCTAGCGGAGGGGAGACCCAGTACTTC.

This clone was seen a single time. This chain connects TRBV4-1 to TRBJ2-1; weak D call: TRBD1 (6 bases). This CDR3 has 15 residues. Per the germline V gene, CDR1 is MGHRA and CDR2 is YSYEKL. Trimming removed 2 bases at V and 3 bases at J, with 11 bases between. The CDR3 reads CASSQPRDIYNEQFF. CDR3 coding DNA: TGCGCCAGCAGCCAACCAAGGGACATCTACAATGAGCAGTTCTTC.

This clone was counted between two and nine times. V gene TRBV7-9 combines with J gene TRBJ2-1; D not resolved. The CDR3 consists of 14 residues. Trimming stripped 5 bases from V and 2 bases from J, with 10 bases between. CDR1 and CDR2 (germline): SEHNR, FQNEAQ (reference sequence). The CDR3, as DNA: TGTGCCAGCAGCCCCAGCCCTACCTACAATGAGCAGTTCTTC. This encodes CASSPSPTYNEQFF.

This chain connects TRBV14 to TRBJ2-7; the D gene is possibly TRBD1 (6 bases). This CDR3 is built from 14 residues. Trimming stripped 1 base from V and 2 bases from J, with 9 bases between. CDR1 is SGHDN, CDR2 FVKESK, per germline. In DNA, the CDR3 is TGTGCCAGCAGCCAAGGGGACAAGACCTACGAGCAGTACTTC. This translates into CASSQGDKTYEQYF.

The rearrangement uses TRBV30 and TRBJ2-5; D is possibly TRBD1 or TRBD2 (5 bases each). The CDR3 runs 17 residues. Trimming took off 5 bases at V and 5 bases at J, with 27 bases between the two ends. From germline, CDR1 is GTSNPN and CDR2 SVGIG (reference sequence). The chain's CDR3 is CAWLLWAAWDPGETQYF. DNA of the CDR3: TGTGCCTGGTTGTTATGGGCCGCCTGGGACCCGGGGGAGACCCAGTACTTC.

This clone was found a few times. The chain carries TRBV10-3 and TRBJ1-2, with D uncertain. V gave up 7 bases and J gave up 5 bases, with 11 bases separating them. Per germline, CDR1 ENHRY and CDR2 SYGVKD. This CDR3 is built from 12 residues. The CDR3 DNA reads TGTGCCATCAAAAAAGAGGGATATGGCTACACCTTC. Its translation: CAIKKEGYGYTF.

This rearrangement joins TRBV19 to TRBJ1-1; possibly TRBD1 for D (6 bases). Germline values: CDR1 LNHDA, CDR2 SQIVND (reference sequence). Trimming shortened V by 5 bases and J by 5 bases, and 18 bases separated the two germline ends. The CDR3 covers 15 residues. CDR3 protein: CASSALATGSTEAFF. The DNA for the CDR3 is TGTGCCAGTAGTGCTTTGGCCACAGGGTCTACTGAAGCTTTCTTT.

The chain is built from TRBV2 and TRBJ1-5; D gene unclear. V lost 3 bases and J 1 base, leaving 4 bases between the germline ends. The CDR3 has 13 amino acids. CDR1 SNHLY and CDR2 FYNNEI come from the germline V gene. CDR3: CASSDWSNQPQHF. CDR3 nucleotides: TGTGCCAGCAGTGATTGGAGCAATCAGCCCCAGCATTTT.

This chain connects TRBV2 to TRBJ2-3; either TRBD1 or TRBD2 may fit D (7 bases each). The CDR3 sequence is 15 residues long. Germline CDR1 reads SNHLY; CDR2 reads FYNNEI. The V end was cut by 3 bases, the J end by 5 bases, with 15 bases between. The CDR3 DNA reads TGTGCCAGCAGTGATGAGGGCAGGGGGGGAGATACGCAGTATTTT. Translation gives CASSDEGRGGDTQYF. Combining the CDR3 with reference TRBV2 and TRBJ2-3 gives the whole variable domain EPEVTQTPSHQVTQMGQEVILRCVPISNHLYFYWYRQILGQKVEFLVSFYNNEISEKSEIFDDQFSVERPDGSNFTLKIRSTKLEDSAMYFCASSDEGRGGDTQYFGPGTRLTVL.

This clone has more than one count but fewer than ten. The chain is built from TRBV27 and TRBJ2-2; D is undetermined. This CDR3 has 13 amino acids. V was pared by 2 bases and J by 3 bases, with 4 bases between. CDR1 and CDR2 from the germline V gene are MNHEY and SMNVEV (reference sequence). The CDR3 loop is CASSLVYTGELFF. The CDR3 bases are TGTGCCAGCAGTTTAGTCTACACCGGGGAGCTGTTTTTT.

This rearrangement joins TRBV5-1 to TRBJ1-6; TRBD1 matches at 10 bases. In germline, CDR1 is SGHRS, CDR2 YFSETQ. The CDR3 loop spans 17 amino acids. The trim removed 4 bases at V and 10 bases at J, leaving 14 bases unmatched. The DNA of the CDR3 is TGCGCCAGCAGCGTCTCCGGGACAGGGGATATAGGGTCACCCCTCCACTTT. This codes for CASSVSGTGDIGSPLHF.

J is TRBJ2-3 and V is TRBV7-8; perhaps TRBD2 as D (5 bases). This CDR3 spans 15 amino acids. CDR1 SGHVS and CDR2 FQNEAQ come from the germline V gene. V lost 1 base to trimming and J lost 6 bases, with 14 bases between them. This CDR3 reads CASSLGGRRGDTQYF. The CDR3 bases are TGTGCCAGCAGCTTAGGAGGCCGCCGCGGGGATACGCAGTATTTT.

This chain joins TRBV7-6 and TRBJ2-3; 16 nucleotides align to TRBD2. There are 19 residues in the CDR3. Per the germline V gene, CDR1 is SGHVS and CDR2 is FNYEAQ. The V gene end was trimmed by 5 bases and the J gene end by 8 bases; junction bases not matched to a gene: 16. As DNA, the CDR3 is TGTGCCAGCAGCCCGGCAACGGGACTAGCGGGAGGGCCGGGCTCTACGCAGTATTTT. It is translated as CASSPATGLAGGPGSTQYF.

The chain has TRBV13 and TRBJ2-1, with a weak D call TRBD2 (6 bases). Trimming removed 5 bases from V and 4 bases from J, with 12 bases in between. This CDR3 spans 14 amino acids. Looked up from germline, CDR1 is PRHDT and CDR2 is FYEKMQ (reference sequence). CDR3 region: CASSPGLEYNEQFF. The CDR3 DNA reads TGTGCCAGCAGCCCGGGACTTGAGTACAATGAGCAGTTCTTC.

The chain couples TRBV28 to TRBJ1-5; D gene unclear. The CDR3 length is 14 residues. The V end lost 7 bases, the J end lost 2 bases, and 12 bases lay between the germline ends. Germline V gene sequence: CDR1 MDHEN, CDR2 SYDVKM. CDR3 sequence reads: CASTRGVGNQPQHF. CDR3 DNA sequence: TGTGCCAGCACCCGCGGGGTTGGCAATCAGCCCCAGCATTTT.

The genes are TRBV7-2 and TRBJ2-7, with TRBD2 matching over 10 bases. Germline V gene data show CDR1 as SGHTA and CDR2 as FQGNSA. J gave up 2 bases and V 5 bases, and 6 bases lay outside the gene matches. The CDR3 is 15 amino acids. CDR3 sequence reads: CASSLLAGVAYEQYF. The CDR3 nucleotides read TGTGCCAGCAGCCTCCTAGCGGGAGTGGCCTACGAGCAGTACTTC.

The CDR3, as DNA: TGTGCCAGCAGTTCTCCGGGACAGGGGTACGAGCAGTACTTC. Protein sequence: CASSSPGQGYEQYF. The chain links TRBV6-5 to TRBJ2-7; 10 bases are a match to TRBD1. This CDR3 has 14 amino acids. Germline V gene lookup returns CDR1 MNHEY and CDR2 SVGAGI. With 4 bases clipped from V and 4 bases from J, the junction kept 4 bases outside the gene matches.

The chain links TRBV10-3 to TRBJ2-1, with 8 positions matching TRBD2. The V segment lost 6 bases and the J segment 1 base; nucleotides outside the gene matches: 5. CDR3 length equals 15 residues. Germline CDR1 ENHRY, CDR2 SYGVKD. CDR3 bases: TGTGCCATCAGCGAGACTAGCGAGTCCTACAATGAGCAGTTCTTC. Translation gives CAISETSESYNEQFF.

The chain links TRBV5-5 to TRBJ2-7, with D maybe TRBD2 (6 bases). The V gene lost 2 bases and the J gene lost 8 bases, with 11 bases spanning the gap. The CDR3 spans 12 residues. CDR1 and CDR2 from the germline V gene are SGHKS and YYEKEE (reference sequence). The DNA of the CDR3 is TGTGCCAGCAGCTTTGGGGGGAACCAGCAGTACTTC. Protein: CASSFGGNQQYF.

The CDR3 here is CASSESSGRAIYEQYF. CDR3 in DNA: TGTGCCAGCAGTGAATCTAGCGGGAGGGCAATCTACGAGCAGTACTTC. This chain uses TRBV2 with TRBJ2-7, with 12 bases lining up with TRBD2. V lost 2 bases and J lost 3; bases outside the gene matches: 5. CDR1 is SNHLY, CDR2 FYNNEI, per germline. This CDR3 has 16 amino acids.

The chain has TRBV6-6 and TRBJ2-1; the match to TRBD2 covers 12 bases. Trimming removed 7 bases from V and 10 bases from J; junction bases left unmatched: 8. The CDR3 loop spans 14 amino acids. Germline CDR1 is MNHNY and CDR2 is SVGAGI (reference sequence). The CDR3 nucleotides read TGTGCCAGCACGCTAGCGGGAGGGGATGGGGAGCAGTTCTTC. Amino acid sequence: CASTLAGGDGEQFF.

This clone is labeled medium-sized (0.01 to 0.1%). This chain joins TRBV29-1 and TRBJ1-1, with D unclear. V shed 5 bases and J shed 10 bases, with 11 bases lying between them. The CDR3 spans 10 residues. CDR1 and CDR2 (germline): SQVTM, ANQGSEA. The CDR3 region is CSVWLRGAFF. For the CDR3, the DNA is TGCAGCGTTTGGCTCCGAGGAGCTTTCTTT. Combining the CDR3 with reference TRBV29-1 and TRBJ1-1 gives the whole variable domain SAVISQKPSRDICQRGTSLTIQCQVDSQVTMMFWYRQQPGQSLTLIATANQGSEATYESGFVIDKFPISRPNLTFSTLTVSNMSPEDSSIYLCSVWLRGAFFGQGTRLTVV.

The chain employs TRBV2 and TRBJ2-1, with unresolved D. This CDR3 spans 16 amino acids. V was pared by 5 bases and J by 0 bases, with 14 bases between. The germline gives CDR1 SNHLY, CDR2 FYNNEI. DNA of the CDR3: TGTGCCAGCAGTCCCACGACACAGAGCTCCTACAATGAGCAGTTCTTC. This translates into CASSPTTQSSYNEQFF.

Details on this clone: The junction departs from germline at one end; a sequencing error may be responsible. Other DNA sequences in the same sample also yield this CDR3. This chain uses TRBV29-1 with TRBJ1-1, with TRBD1 as a possible D gene (6 bases). There are 11 residues in the CDR3. In germline, CDR1 is SQVTM, CDR2 ANQGSEA. The CDR3, as DNA: TGCAGCGCCCGCGCCGAAGCCGGGACAAACTTT. Its translation is CSARAEAGTNF.

The chain has TRBV5-8 and TRBJ2-7; D remains ambiguous. Germline V lookup: CDR1 SGHTS, CDR2 YDEGEE. The CDR3 is 13 amino acids. Deletions cut 2 bases from V and 4 bases from J, with 10 bases between. CDR3: CASSFLLGYEQYF. CDR3 nucleotide sequence: TGTGCCAGCAGCTTTTTGCTGGGTTACGAGCAGTACTTC.

This chain uses TRBV15 with TRBJ2-6, with 10 bases identical to TRBD1. The CDR3 runs 19 residues. Germline V CDR1 and CDR2: LNHNV, YYDKDF (reference sequence). With 0 bases clipped from V and 0 bases from J, the junction kept 5 bases outside the gene matches. Here the CDR3 reads CATSRERGQGSSGANVLTF. CDR3 DNA sequence: TGTGCCACCAGCAGAGAGAGGGGACAGGGGAGCTCTGGGGCCAACGTCCTGACTTTC.

The V gene is TRBV6-1, the J gene TRBJ1-2, with TRBD1 identical over 7 bases. From germline, CDR1 is MNHNS and CDR2 SASEGT. Trimming at V came to 5 bases and at J to 8 bases, leaving 5 bases not matched to a gene. The CDR3 spans 12 residues. The DNA of the CDR3 is TGTGCCAGCAGTTCCGACAGGGTAGGCTACACCTTC. It translates to CASSSDRVGYTF.

This clone has just one count. In nucleotides, the CDR3 is TGTGCCATCAGTGACGGCTCTGGAAACACCATATATTTT. Translation: CAISDGSGNTIYF. This sequence joins TRBV10-3 and TRBJ1-3, with D uncertain. Trimming took 3 bases from V and 0 from J, leaving 3 bases between them. Germline values: CDR1 ENHRY, CDR2 SYGVKD. The CDR3 loop spans 13 amino acids.